This is a list of T cell receptor beta chains from one sample in a study of cytomegalovirus exposure and HLA in healthy donors. Libraries were prepared by immunoSEQ multiplex PCR; TCRdb keeps only in-frame clonotypes and omits some of them. The sample lists more than 110,000 clones; about 90% were seen once. The specimen was PBMCs. The receptors were sampled from a woman younger than 35 in good health and CMV-seropositive. CDR3s include the opening cysteine and the closing phenylalanine or tryptophan. A D gene is named only where the DNA matches it firmly. Clone sizes are given selectively: once, few, many, or a class where the clone is expanded.

length	V	D	J	size	CDR3	DNA
11	TRBV29-1	-	TRBJ2-1	-	CSVTRAFEQFF	TGCAGCGTCACGCGGGCATTTGAGCAGTTCTTC
13	TRBV27	-	TRBJ2-1	-	CASSLRGYNEQFF	TGTGCCAGCAGTTTACGGGGCTACAATGAGCAGTTCTTC
14	TRBV5-5	-	TRBJ1-2	-	CASSRTAANYGYTF	TGTGCCAGCAGCAGGACAGCGGCTAACTATGGCTACACCTTC
14	TRBV6-5	TRBD1	TRBJ1-2	-	CASSSSTGRNGYTF	TGTGCCAGCAGCTCCTCGACAGGGCGCAATGGCTACACCTTC
15	TRBV28	-	TRBJ2-1	-	CASSLWRERLDEQFF	TGTGCCAGCAGTTTATGGCGGGAAAGGCTTGATGAGCAGTTCTTC
14	TRBV29-1	TRBD2	TRBJ2-5	-	CSVEVLAGGETQYF	TGCAGCGTTGAGGTGCTAGCGGGAGGGGAGACCCAGTACTTC
15	TRBV5-1	-	TRBJ2-2	-	CASSLEPTNTGELFF	TGCGCCAGCAGCTTGGAGCCGACTAACACCGGGGAGCTGTTTTTT
14	TRBV28	TRBD1	TRBJ1-5	-	CASTHGRGEQPQHF	TGTGCCAGCACCCACGGCAGGGGGGAACAGCCCCAGCATTTT
12	TRBV28	-	TRBJ1-5	-	CAGGRVNQPQHF	TGTGCCGGAGGTAGGGTCAATCAGCCCCAGCATTTT
18	TRBV13	-	TRBJ2-1	-	CASSLRGGGGWSYNEQFF	TGTGCCAGCAGCTTGCGTGGAGGGGGAGGGTGGTCCTACAATGAGCAGTTCTTC
16	TRBV4-2	-	TRBJ2-7	-	CASSQDPGGGYYEQYF	TGTGCCAGCAGCCAAGATCCAGGGGGAGGTTACTACGAGCAGTACTTC
15	TRBV11-2	TRBD1	TRBJ1-5	-	CASSLQGAKNQPQHF	TGTGCCAGCAGTCTGCAGGGGGCTAAGAATCAGCCCCAGCATTTT
15	TRBV30	-	TRBJ1-4	-	CAWRAPDTWSEKLFF	TGTGCCTGGAGGGCCCCGGACACCTGGAGTGAAAAACTGTTTTTT
17	TRBV5-6	-	TRBJ2-1	-	CASSRRPGTGTKDEQFF	TGTGCCAGCAGTCGTCGACCCGGGACTGGGACGAAAGATGAGCAGTTCTTC
15	TRBV30	-	TRBJ2-1	-	CAWRSLRGNYNEQFF	TGTGCCTGGAGATCTCTCCGGGGGAACTACAATGAGCAGTTCTTC
14	TRBV13	-	TRBJ2-3	-	CASSLEYNTDTQYF	TGTGCCAGCAGCTTAGAGTACAACACAGATACGCAGTATTTT
11	TRBV20-1	-	TRBJ1-1	-	CVPRGNTEAFF	TGCGTCCCCAGAGGGAACACTGAAGCTTTCTTT
15	TRBV25-1	TRBD1	TRBJ1-5	-	CASSSPGQGSQPQHF	TGTGCCAGCAGTTCACCGGGACAGGGATCTCAGCCCCAGCATTTT
14	TRBV5-4	TRBD1	TRBJ1-3	-	CASSNTGGGNTIYF	TGTGCCAGCAGCAACACAGGGGGAGGAAACACCATATATTTT
14	TRBV19	-	TRBJ1-1	-	CASGLRRGDAEAFF	TGTGCCAGTGGATTGCGACGCGGGGACGCTGAAGCTTTCTTT
13	TRBV2	-	TRBJ1-1	-	CASSFIGQPEAFF	TGTGCCAGCAGTTTTATAGGACAGCCTGAAGCTTTCTTT
16	TRBV7-9	-	TRBJ2-1	-	CASSRNRETFYNEQFF	TGTGCCAGCAGCCGAAACAGGGAGACTTTCTACAATGAGCAGTTCTTC
13	TRBV19	-	TRBJ1-2	-	CASSPTGNYGYTF	TGTGCCAGTAGTCCTACAGGAAACTATGGCTACACCTTC
15	TRBV13	-	TRBJ1-5	once	CASSFSGRINQPQHF	TGTGCCAGCAGCTTTAGCGGACGGATCAATCAGCCCCAGCATTTT
16	TRBV9	-	TRBJ2-1	-	CASSVETGREYNEQFF	TGTGCCAGCAGCGTAGAAACAGGTCGTGAATACAATGAGCAGTTCTTC
13	TRBV10-3	-	TRBJ2-5	once	CAIRIAAQETQYF	TGTGCCATCAGGATAGCGGCACAAGAGACCCAGTACTTC
11	TRBV2	TRBD1	TRBJ1-2	-	CASNRGGGYTF	TGTGCCAGCAACAGGGGTGGCGGCTACACCTTC
13	TRBV28	-	TRBJ2-7	-	CASSLFGSSEQYF	TGTGCCAGCAGTTTATTCGGGAGCTCCGAGCAGTACTTC
14	TRBV6-5	-	TRBJ1-2	once	CASSLFRQNYGYTF	TGTGCCAGCAGTTTGTTCAGACAGAACTATGGCTACACCTTC
13	TRBV5-1	-	TRBJ1-1	-	CASSLGGGAEAFF	TGCGCCAGCAGCTTGGGCGGGGGGGCTGAAGCTTTCTTT
14	TRBV5-1	-	TRBJ1-1	once	CASSLATANTEAFF	TGCGCCAGCAGCTTGGCGACAGCGAACACTGAAGCTTTCTTT
13	TRBV28	TRBD1	TRBJ1-2	few	CATRTGGVHGYTF	TGTGCCACCAGGACAGGGGGGGTCCATGGCTACACCTTC
14	TRBV9	-	TRBJ2-5	-	CASSVGASQETQYF	TGTGCCAGCAGCGTAGGGGCAAGCCAAGAGACCCAGTACTTC
16	TRBV5-1	TRBD1	TRBJ1-2	-	CASSLDPLTGGDGYTF	TGCGCCAGCAGCTTAGACCCCTTGACAGGGGGGGATGGCTACACCTTC
13	TRBV19	TRBD1	TRBJ2-3	-	CASRQGAIDTQYF	TGTGCCAGTCGACAGGGGGCAATAGATACGCAGTATTTT
14	TRBV18	-	TRBJ2-3	-	CASSPDSRTDTQYF	TGTGCCAGCTCACCGGACTCGCGCACAGATACGCAGTATTTT
14	TRBV28	TRBD2	TRBJ2-1	-	CASSLGTSGNEQFF	TGTGCCAGCAGTTTAGGGACTAGCGGCAATGAGCAGTTCTTC
16	TRBV18	-	TRBJ1-1	once	CASSGNGAGENTEAFF	TGTGCCAGCTCAGGCAATGGGGCTGGAGAGAACACTGAAGCTTTCTTT
14	TRBV2	-	TRBJ2-3	-	CASCGVASTDTQYF	TGTGCCAGCTGCGGGGTAGCGAGCACAGATACGCAGTATTTT
17	TRBV6-1	TRBD1	TRBJ1-3	once	CASSEAGQLRSGNTIYF	TGTGCCAGCAGTGAAGCGGGACAGCTCCGCTCTGGAAACACCATATATTTT
15	TRBV6-1	TRBD2	TRBJ2-1	-	CASSTSGGSLDEQFF	TGTGCCAGCTCGACTAGCGGGGGGTCCCTTGATGAGCAGTTCTTC